The clone carrying this T cell receptor (beta chain) was counted a few times. Its antigen is not identified. This sample stems from a study of identical twins' blood T cells. The three twin pairs were reared together, likely meeting the same infections. Trimming stripped 5 bases from V and 4 bases from J, with 16 bases between. In germline, CDR1 is SGHTA, CDR2 FQGNSA. CDR3 size: 15 residues. TCRdb reanalysed the 5' RACE reads using MiXCR and keeps one entry per CDR3 protein. The data hold 300,000 to 450,000 distinct CDR3 sequences, with 25% to 35% observed a single time. Findings of the study overall: Shared environment remains a possible cause of twin similarity. Each donor's most abundant TCRbeta clonotypes shared more CDR3 sequences with her twin than unrelated donors. Shared CDR3 clonotype counts tracked mainly the product of cloneset sizes.

The receptor comes from a woman aged 18-55 years in good health. This chain uses TRBV7-2 with TRBJ2-3; perhaps TRBD2 as D (5 bases). The sequenced sample was PBMCs. Written as DNA, the CDR3 is TGTGCCAGCAGCCAAAGTCCAGCGAGGGCAGATACGCAGTATTTT. Translating it yields CASSQSPARADTQYF.